Presented here are 26 T cell receptor beta chains from one specimen sequenced in a study of identical twins. One entry per CDR3 protein, called by TCRdb with MiXCR from the 5' RACE reads. Among around 220,000 distinct CDR3 sequences listed, roughly an eighth were seen once. What was sequenced was memory (CD45RO+) T cells sorted from blood. The source of these receptors is a young woman in good health.

This clonotype has ten or more counts. The genes are TRBV12-3 or TRBV12-4 and TRBJ1-2; D is unclear. V was shortened by 1 base and J by 5 bases, with 5 bases between the two germline ends. The CDR3 sequence is 12 residues long. CDR3 protein: CASSLEGYGYTF. The CDR3 bases are TGTGCCAGCAGTTTAGAGGGTTATGGCTACACCTTC.

A few counts support this clonotype. The CDR3 DNA reads TGTGCCAGCAGCGTATTTTCGGAATCTGAAGCTTTCTTT. Protein product: CASSVFSESEAFF. The chain couples TRBV9 to TRBJ1-1, with D unclear. The V end lost 1 base, the J end lost 6 bases, and 10 bases lay between the germline ends. CDR3 length: 13 residues. The germline V gene has CDR1 SGDLS and CDR2 YYNGEE. The full variable domain, rest sourced from reference TRBV9 and TRBJ1-1, is DSGVTQTPKHLITATGQRVTLRCSPRSGDLSVYWYQQSLDQGLQFLIQYYNGEERAKGNILERFSAQQFPDLHSELNLSSLELGDSALYFCASSVFSESEAFFGQGTRLTVV.

J is TRBJ1-2 and V is TRBV12-3 or TRBV12-4; tentatively, D is TRBD1 (6 bases). Between the trimmed V and J ends, which lost 6 bases and 2 bases, there was a span of 19 bases. This CDR3 is 16 amino acids long. This CDR3 reads CASRGGRIRQNYGYTF. In DNA form, the CDR3 reads TGTGCCAGCAGGGGGGGCAGGATTCGGCAAAACTATGGCTACACCTTC.

This clonotype was detected only a few times. The V and J genes are TRBV7-3 and TRBJ2-1; the D is unclear. V gave up 2 bases and J gave up 5 bases, with 10 bases separating them. The germline CDR1 and CDR2 sequences are SGHTA and FQGTGA. The CDR3 consists of 14 residues. As DNA, the CDR3 is TGTGCCAGCAGCTTAGCGTTACAAAACAATGAGCAGTTCTTC. Translating gives CASSLALQNNEQFF.

This clonotype was detected ten times or more. This chain uses TRBV5-1 with TRBJ2-3; the match to TRBD1 covers 9 bases. Germline trimming cut 2 bases from V and 3 bases from J; bases unmatched to any gene: 7. Germline V lookup: CDR1 SGHRS, CDR2 YFSETQ. The length of the CDR3 is 16 residues. The CDR3 DNA reads as TGCGCCAGCAGCTTCGGACAGGGGCGAGGGACAGATACGCAGTATTTT. It translates to CASSFGQGRGTDTQYF.

V gene TRBV28 combines with J gene TRBJ2-1; D might be TRBD2 (5 bases). The CDR3 is 11 residues long. V was clipped by 6 bases and J by 15 bases, with 15 bases between them. Germline V gives CDR1 MDHEN, CDR2 SYDVKM. The CDR3 loop is CASRSRWRSFF. CDR3 coding DNA: TGTGCCAGCAGGTCAAGGTGGAGGTCGTTCTTC. The complete variable domain, with remaining parts taken from reference TRBV28 and TRBJ2-1, reads DVKVTQSSRYLVKRTGEKVFLECVQDMDHENMFWYRQDPGLGLRLIYFSYDVKMKEKGDIPEGYSVSREKKERFSLILESASTNQTSMYLCASRSRWRSFFGPGTRLTVL.

Many counts were recorded for this clonotype. The chain combines TRBV29-1 with TRBJ1-2, with 10 positions matching TRBD1. There are 17 residues in the CDR3. J gave up 1 base and V 3 bases, and 11 bases lay outside the gene matches. The germline V gene has CDR1 SQVTM and CDR2 ANQGSEA. The CDR3 loop is CSVDAPRDRGFNYGYTF. The CDR3 DNA reads TGCAGCGTTGATGCACCCCGGGACAGGGGATTTAACTATGGCTACACCTTC.

A few counts support this clonotype. The V call is TRBV19, the J call TRBJ1-5, with 10 bases matching TRBD1. J lost 4 bases, V lost 9 bases, and 9 bases had no gene match. Looked up from germline, CDR1 is LNHDA and CDR2 is SQIVND (reference sequence). The CDR3 runs to 15 residues. This CDR3 is CASSFAGQGNQPQHF. CDR3 coding DNA: TGTGCCAGCAGTTTTGCGGGACAGGGGAATCAGCCCCAGCATTTT.

This clonotype came up many times. CDR3 loop: CASSLSLGGGTGELFF. The CDR3 coding sequence is TGTGCCAGCAGCCTGTCTTTGGGAGGGGGAACCGGGGAGCTGTTTTTT. This chain uses TRBV11-2 with TRBJ2-2, with a weak D call TRBD2 (7 bases). The CDR3 contains 16 residues. The germline CDR1 and CDR2 sequences are SGHAT and FQNNGV. Between the trimmed V and J ends, which lost 5 bases and 5 bases, there was a span of 18 bases. The complete variable domain, with remaining parts taken from reference TRBV11-2 and TRBJ2-2, reads EAGVAQSPRYKIIEKRQSVAFWCNPISGHATLYWYQQILGQGPKLLIQFQNNGVVDDSQLPKDRFSAERLKGVDSTLKIQPAKLEDSAVYLCASSLSLGGGTGELFFGEGSRLTVL.

The chain is built from TRBV7-6 and TRBJ2-2, with 15 bases identical to TRBD2. This CDR3 spans 17 amino acids. Looked up from germline, CDR1 is SGHVS and CDR2 is FNYEAQ. The V gene end was trimmed by 4 bases and the J gene end by 1 base; junction bases not matched to a gene: 1. Here the CDR3 reads CASSWTSGRGNTGELFF. The DNA of the CDR3 is TGTGCCAGCAGCTGGACTAGCGGGAGGGGGAACACCGGGGAGCTGTTTTTT.

This chain links TRBV5-1 with TRBJ2-7; 7 bases are shared with TRBD2. The CDR3 extends over 16 amino acids. Trimming removed 6 bases from V and 0 bases from J; junction bases left unmatched: 12. The germline V gene has CDR1 SGHRS and CDR2 YFSETQ. DNA of the CDR3: TGCGCCAGCAACCCCGGGCGCGGGGGTTACTCCTACGAGCAGTACTTC. The encoded protein is CASNPGRGGYSYEQYF.

J is TRBJ1-2 and V is TRBV3-1, with TRBD1 matching over 11 bases. Germline lookup yields CDR1 LGHDT and CDR2 YNNKEL (reference sequence). The CDR3 has 16 residues. Trimming removed 4 bases from V and 7 bases from J; junction bases left unmatched: 11. CDR3 residues: CASSPHPGQGDSGYTF. CDR3 DNA: TGTGCCAGCAGCCCACACCCGGGACAGGGGGATTCTGGCTACACCTTC.

The rearrangement links TRBV28 to TRBJ2-6, with D tentatively TRBD2 (5 bases). The CDR3 totals 15 residues. In germline, CDR1 is MDHEN, CDR2 SYDVKM. V lost 4 bases, J lost 1 base, and 8 bases lay in between. The CDR3 DNA reads as TGTGCCAGCAGTTCTCCGGGGTCTGGGGCCAACGTCCTGACTTTC. Its translation: CASSSPGSGANVLTF. The full variable domain, with the rest looked up from reference TRBV28 and TRBJ2-6, is DVKVTQSSRYLVKRTGEKVFLECVQDMDHENMFWYRQDPGLGLRLIYFSYDVKMKEKGDIPEGYSVSREKKERFSLILESASTNQTSMYLCASSSPGSGANVLTFGAGSRLTVL.

This clonotype was recorded at least ten times. The chain recombines TRBV7-9 with TRBJ2-2, with D perhaps matching TRBD1 (6 bases). V was pared by 5 bases and J by 7 bases, with 14 bases between. CDR1 is SEHNR, CDR2 FQNEAQ, per germline (reference sequence). This CDR3 contains 14 residues. CDR3 sequence reads: CASSLYRESGELFF. In DNA, the CDR3 is TGTGCCAGCAGCCTCTACAGGGAGAGCGGGGAGCTGTTTTTT.

This clonotype was seen many times. The V call is TRBV5-1, the J call TRBJ1-2, with a weak D call TRBD1 (5 bases). This CDR3 contains 14 residues. V gave up 5 bases and J gave up 3 bases, with 14 bases separating them. In germline, CDR1 is SGHRS, CDR2 YFSETQ. In DNA form, the CDR3 reads TGCGCCAGCAGAGACGGGACGCAGGACTATGGCTACACCTTC. As protein: CASRDGTQDYGYTF.

The chain uses TRBV27 and TRBJ2-7; D is undetermined. There are 14 residues in the CDR3. Germline-derived CDR1 and CDR2 are MNHEY and SMNVEV (reference sequence). Trimming took off 5 bases at V and 5 bases at J, with 16 bases between the two ends. DNA of the CDR3: TGTGCCAGCAGTCCCATCTCCCTACGCGACGAGCAGTACTTC. This codes for CASSPISLRDEQYF.

The chain is built from TRBV30 and TRBJ2-5; 8 bases are shared with TRBD2. The CDR3 totals 14 residues. Trimming cost V 1 base and J 5 bases; bases outside gene matches: 6. CDR1 is GTSNPN, CDR2 SVGIG, per germline (reference sequence). CDR3 coding DNA: TGTGCCTGGAGTGACCAGCGGGAGATTGAGACCCAGTACTTC. This encodes CAWSDQREIETQYF. Based on the CDR3 plus reference TRBV30 and TRBJ2-5, the full variable domain is SQTIHQWPATLVQPVGSPLSLECTVEGTSNPNLYWYRQAAGRGLQLLFYSVGIGQISSEVPQNLSASRPQDRQFILSSKKLLLSDSGFYLCAWSDQREIETQYFGPGTRLLVL.

This clonotype was seen more than once but under ten times. The chain has TRBV19 and TRBJ2-6; D is possibly TRBD1 (5 bases). The germline gives CDR1 LNHDA, CDR2 SQIVND (reference sequence). The CDR3 is 18 residues long. V lost 7 bases and J lost 2, with 21 bases in between. As DNA, the CDR3 is TGTGCCAGTACTCGGGTGGGGCAGGGAACTGCTGGGGCCAACGTCCTGACTTTC. Its protein is CASTRVGQGTAGANVLTF.

The sample holds a few counts of this clonotype. The chain recombines TRBV5-6 with TRBJ1-6, with TRBD1 as a possible D gene (5 bases). V dropped 0 bases and J dropped 10 bases, with 11 bases sitting between them. The CDR3 runs to 14 residues. Per germline, CDR1 SGHDT and CDR2 YYEEEE. In nucleotides, the CDR3 is TGTGCCAGCAGCTTGGAGAGGGGTGGGTCACCCCTCCACTTT. Translation gives CASSLERGGSPLHF.

The chain recombines TRBV12-3 or TRBV12-4 with TRBJ2-7, with 8 bases fitting TRBD1. The junction had 6 bases not matched to a gene; V was cut back by 6 bases and J by 2 bases. The CDR3 totals 14 residues. The CDR3 coding sequence is TGTGCCAGCAGCCACGGACAGGGTACCTACGAGCAGTACTTC. Protein: CASSHGQGTYEQYF.

This clonotype was seen many times. The chain recombines TRBV21-1 with TRBJ2-7; TRBD1 reflects the table's D call only, with no check against the DNA. TRBV21-1 is designated a pseudogene. The CDR3 is 15 amino acids. This CDR3 reads CASSKARTGDYEQYF. DNA for the CDR3: TGTGCCAGCAGCAAAGCGAGGACAGGGGACTACGAGCAGTACTTC.

This clonotype was seen a handful of times. The V call is TRBV5-1, the J call TRBJ2-7; 8 bases agree with TRBD1. Per germline, CDR1 SGHRS and CDR2 YFSETQ. V lost 1 base and J lost 7; bases outside the gene matches: 10. This CDR3 contains 15 residues. In DNA, the CDR3 is TGCGCCAGCAGCTTGAGGACAGGGAATTTGGGGGAGCAGTACTTC. The encoded protein is CASSLRTGNLGEQYF.

V is TRBV9 and J is TRBJ2-3; TRBD2 matches 7 bases. V lost 3 bases, J lost 6 bases, and 7 bases stayed unmatched. CDR1 is SGDLS, CDR2 YYNGEE, per germline. The CDR3 is 14 residues long. This chain's CDR3 is CASSARTREDTQYF. The CDR3 bases are TGTGCCAGCAGCGCTCGGACTAGAGAGGATACGCAGTATTTT.

This clonotype was detected many times. V usage is TRBV25-1 and J usage is TRBJ2-1; tentatively, D is TRBD2 (5 bases). With 1 base removed from V and 7 bases from J, the gap between germline ends came to 17 bases. The CDR3 covers 16 residues. CDR1 and CDR2 (germline): MGHDK, SYGVNS. The CDR3 coding sequence is TGTGCCAGCAGTGAATTGCAGGAGCTGGAGGTGAATGAGCAGTTCTTC. Translating gives CASSELQELEVNEQFF.

The rearrangement joins TRBV2 to TRBJ2-5, with 16 bases lining up with TRBD2. This CDR3 comprises 16 residues. Germline V gene sequence: CDR1 SNHLY, CDR2 FYNNEI. V dropped 6 bases and J dropped 6; count of bases not matched to a gene: 7. This CDR3 reads CASSEGLAGGRKTQYF. DNA of the CDR3: TGTGCCAGCAGCGAGGGACTAGCGGGGGGGCGGAAGACCCAGTACTTC.

This clonotype has a count of ten or more. The chain joins TRBV3-1 to TRBJ2-4; D gene unclear. V shed 3 bases and J shed 5 bases, with 8 bases lying between them. The CDR3 loop spans 13 amino acids. Germline CDR1 LGHDT, CDR2 YNNKEL (reference sequence). CDR3 coding DNA: TGTGCCAGCAGCCAGTCAGTTCAAAACATTCAGTACTTC. As protein: CASSQSVQNIQYF.